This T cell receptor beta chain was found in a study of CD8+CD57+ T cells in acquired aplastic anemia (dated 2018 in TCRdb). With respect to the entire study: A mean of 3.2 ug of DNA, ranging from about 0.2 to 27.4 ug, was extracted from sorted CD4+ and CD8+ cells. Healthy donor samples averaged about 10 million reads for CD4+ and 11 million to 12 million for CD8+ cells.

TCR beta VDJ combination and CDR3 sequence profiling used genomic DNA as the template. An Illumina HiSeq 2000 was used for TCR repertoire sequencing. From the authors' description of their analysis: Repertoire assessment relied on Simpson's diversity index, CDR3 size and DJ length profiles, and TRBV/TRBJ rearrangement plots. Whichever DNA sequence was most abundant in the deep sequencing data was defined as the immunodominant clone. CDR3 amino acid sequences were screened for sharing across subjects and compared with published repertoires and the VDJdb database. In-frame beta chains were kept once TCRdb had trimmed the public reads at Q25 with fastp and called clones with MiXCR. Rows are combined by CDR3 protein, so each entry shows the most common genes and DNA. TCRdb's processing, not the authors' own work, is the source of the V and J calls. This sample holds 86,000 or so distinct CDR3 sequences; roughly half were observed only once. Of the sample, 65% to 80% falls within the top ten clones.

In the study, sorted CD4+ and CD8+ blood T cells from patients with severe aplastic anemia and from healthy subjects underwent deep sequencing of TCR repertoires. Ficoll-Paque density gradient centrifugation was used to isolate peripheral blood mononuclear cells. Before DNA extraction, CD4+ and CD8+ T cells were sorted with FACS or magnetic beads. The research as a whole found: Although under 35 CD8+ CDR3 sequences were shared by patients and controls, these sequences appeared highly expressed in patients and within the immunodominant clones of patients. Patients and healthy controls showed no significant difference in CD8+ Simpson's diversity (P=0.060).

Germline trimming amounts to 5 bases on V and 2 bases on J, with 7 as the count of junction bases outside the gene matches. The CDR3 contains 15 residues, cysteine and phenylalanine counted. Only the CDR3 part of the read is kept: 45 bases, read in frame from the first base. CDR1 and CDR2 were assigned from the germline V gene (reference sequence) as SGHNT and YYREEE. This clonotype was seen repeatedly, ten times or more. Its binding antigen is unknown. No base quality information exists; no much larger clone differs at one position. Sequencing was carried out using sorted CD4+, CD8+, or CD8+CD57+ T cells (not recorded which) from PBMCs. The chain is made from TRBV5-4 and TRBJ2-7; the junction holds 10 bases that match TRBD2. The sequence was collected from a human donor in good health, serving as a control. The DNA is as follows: TGTGCCAGCAGACCTAGCGGGGGAGAACCCTACGAGCAGTACTTC. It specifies CASRPSGGEPYEQYF.